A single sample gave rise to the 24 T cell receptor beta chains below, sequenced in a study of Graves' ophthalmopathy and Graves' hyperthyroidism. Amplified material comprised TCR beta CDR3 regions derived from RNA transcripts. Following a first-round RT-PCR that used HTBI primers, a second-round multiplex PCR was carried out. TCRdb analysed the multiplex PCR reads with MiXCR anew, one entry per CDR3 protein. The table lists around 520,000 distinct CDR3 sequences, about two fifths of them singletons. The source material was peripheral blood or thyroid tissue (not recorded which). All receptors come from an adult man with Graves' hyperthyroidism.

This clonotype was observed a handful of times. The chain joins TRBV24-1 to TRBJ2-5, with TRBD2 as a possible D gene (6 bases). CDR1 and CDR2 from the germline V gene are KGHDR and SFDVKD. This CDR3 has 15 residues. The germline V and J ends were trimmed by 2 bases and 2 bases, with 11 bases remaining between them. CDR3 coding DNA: TGTGCCACCAGTGATTCGTCTAGCGTACAAGAGACCCAGTACTTC. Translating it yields CATSDSSSVQETQYF.

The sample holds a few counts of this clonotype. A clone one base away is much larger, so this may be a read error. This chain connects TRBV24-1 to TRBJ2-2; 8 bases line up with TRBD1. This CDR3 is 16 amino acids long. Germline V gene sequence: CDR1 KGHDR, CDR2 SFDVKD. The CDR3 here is CATSDPDRVDPGEPFF. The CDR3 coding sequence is TGTGCCACCAGTGATCCGGACAGGGTAGACCCCGGGGAGCCGTTTTTT.

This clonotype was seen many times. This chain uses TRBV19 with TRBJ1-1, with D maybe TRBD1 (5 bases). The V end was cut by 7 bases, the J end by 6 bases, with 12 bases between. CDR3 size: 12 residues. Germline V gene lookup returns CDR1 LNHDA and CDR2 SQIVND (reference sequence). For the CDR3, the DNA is TGTGCCAGTACCCCGGGACCGGCTGAAGCTTTCTTT. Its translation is CASTPGPAEAFF.

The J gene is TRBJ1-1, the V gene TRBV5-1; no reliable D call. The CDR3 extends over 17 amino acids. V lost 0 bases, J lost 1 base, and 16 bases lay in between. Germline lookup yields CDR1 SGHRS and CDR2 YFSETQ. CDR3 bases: TGCGCCAGCAGCTTGGCTTTGGTGGGATTTGGGAACACTGAAGCTTTCTTT. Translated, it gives CASSLALVGFGNTEAFF.

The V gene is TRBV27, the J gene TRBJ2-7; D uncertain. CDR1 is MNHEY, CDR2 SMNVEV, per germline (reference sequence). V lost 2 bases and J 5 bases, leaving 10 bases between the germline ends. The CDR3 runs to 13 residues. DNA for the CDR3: TGTGCCAGCAGTTTAGGGCAGTCAAACGAGCAGTACTTC. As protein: CASSLGQSNEQYF.

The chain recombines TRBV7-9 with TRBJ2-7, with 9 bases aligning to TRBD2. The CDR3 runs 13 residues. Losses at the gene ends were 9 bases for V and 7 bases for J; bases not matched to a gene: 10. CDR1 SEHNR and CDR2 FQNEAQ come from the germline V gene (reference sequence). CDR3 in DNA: TGTGCCAGGAGCAGCGGGAGGCCGGATGAGCAGTACTTC. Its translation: CARSSGRPDEQYF.

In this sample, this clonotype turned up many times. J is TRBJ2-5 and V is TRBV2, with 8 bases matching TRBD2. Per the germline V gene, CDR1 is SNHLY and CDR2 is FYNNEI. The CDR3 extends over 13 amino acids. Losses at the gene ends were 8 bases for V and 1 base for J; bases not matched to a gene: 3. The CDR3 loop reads CASLTSGQETQYF. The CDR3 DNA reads TGTGCCAGCCTAACTAGCGGCCAAGAGACCCAGTACTTC. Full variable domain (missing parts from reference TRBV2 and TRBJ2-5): EPEVTQTPSHQVTQMGQEVILRCVPISNHLYFYWYRQILGQKVEFLVSFYNNEISEKSEIFDDQFSVERPDGSNFTLKIRSTKLEDSAMYFCASLTSGQETQYFGPGTRLLVL.

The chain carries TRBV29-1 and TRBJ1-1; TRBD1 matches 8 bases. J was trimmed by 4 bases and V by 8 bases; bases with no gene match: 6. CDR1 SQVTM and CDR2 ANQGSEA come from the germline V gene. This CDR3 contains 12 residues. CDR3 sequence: CSRSQGGTEAFF. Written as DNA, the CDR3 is TGCAGCAGATCACAGGGGGGCACTGAAGCTTTCTTT.

CDR3 in amino acids: CSVGGTDNQPQHF. The CDR3 nucleotides read TGCAGCGTTGGGGGGACCGACAATCAGCCCCAGCATTTT. The rearrangement joins TRBV29-1 to TRBJ1-5; TRBD1 is a possible D gene (5 bases). V lost 4 bases, J lost 3 bases, and 10 bases lay in between. Germline values: CDR1 SQVTM, CDR2 ANQGSEA. The CDR3 consists of 13 residues.

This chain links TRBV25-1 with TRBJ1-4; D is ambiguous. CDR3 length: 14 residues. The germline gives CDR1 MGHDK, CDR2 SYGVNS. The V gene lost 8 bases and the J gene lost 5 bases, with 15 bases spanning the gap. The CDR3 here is CASGRGVGNEKLFF. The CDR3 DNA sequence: TGTGCCAGCGGTCGTGGGGTCGGGAATGAAAAACTGTTTTTT. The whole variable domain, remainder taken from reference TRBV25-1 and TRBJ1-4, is EADIYQTPRYLVIGTGKKITLECSQTMGHDKMYWYQQDPGMELHLIHYSYGVNSTEKGDLSSESTVSRIRTEHFPLTLESARPSHTSQYLCASGRGVGNEKLFFGSGTQLSVL.

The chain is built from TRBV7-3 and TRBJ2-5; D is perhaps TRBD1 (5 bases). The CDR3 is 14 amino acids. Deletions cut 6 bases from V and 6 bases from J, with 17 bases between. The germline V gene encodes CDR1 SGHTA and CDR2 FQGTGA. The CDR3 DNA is TGTGCCAGCAGTTGGGGCCTCACCAAACAGACCCAGTACTTC. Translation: CASSWGLTKQTQYF.

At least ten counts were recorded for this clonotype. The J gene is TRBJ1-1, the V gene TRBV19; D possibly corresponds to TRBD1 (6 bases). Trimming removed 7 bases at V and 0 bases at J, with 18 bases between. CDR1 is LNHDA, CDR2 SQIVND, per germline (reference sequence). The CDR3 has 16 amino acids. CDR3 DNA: TGTGCCAGTACCGCACGGGGCAGGGGAATGAACACTGAAGCTTTCTTT. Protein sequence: CASTARGRGMNTEAFF.

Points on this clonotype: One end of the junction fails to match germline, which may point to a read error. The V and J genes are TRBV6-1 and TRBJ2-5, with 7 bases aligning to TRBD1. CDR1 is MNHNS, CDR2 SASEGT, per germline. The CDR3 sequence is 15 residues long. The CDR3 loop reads CVSSEENDRVETQYF. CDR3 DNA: TGTGTCAGCAGTGAGGAAAACGACAGGGTTGAGACCCAGTACTTC.

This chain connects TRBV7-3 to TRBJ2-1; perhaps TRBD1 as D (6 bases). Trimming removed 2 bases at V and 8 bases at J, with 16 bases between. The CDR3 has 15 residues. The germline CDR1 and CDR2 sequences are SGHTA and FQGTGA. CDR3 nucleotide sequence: TGTGCCAGCAGCTTATCACCGGGACAAGCTGATGAGCAGTTCTTC. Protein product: CASSLSPGQADEQFF.

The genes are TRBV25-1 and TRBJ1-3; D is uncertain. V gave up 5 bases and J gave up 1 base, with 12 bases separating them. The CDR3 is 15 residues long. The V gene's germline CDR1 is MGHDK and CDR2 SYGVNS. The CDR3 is CASSPPLVSGNTIYF. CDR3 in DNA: TGTGCCAGCAGTCCCCCCTTGGTGTCTGGAAACACCATATATTTT.

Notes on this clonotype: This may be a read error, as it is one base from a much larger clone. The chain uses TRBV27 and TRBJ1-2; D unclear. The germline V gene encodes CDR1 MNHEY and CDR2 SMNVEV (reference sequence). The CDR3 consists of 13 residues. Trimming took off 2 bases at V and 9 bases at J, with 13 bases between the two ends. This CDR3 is CASSLAELGSYTF. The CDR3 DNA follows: TGTGCCAGCAGTTTAGCAGAGTTGGGGAGCTACACCTTC.

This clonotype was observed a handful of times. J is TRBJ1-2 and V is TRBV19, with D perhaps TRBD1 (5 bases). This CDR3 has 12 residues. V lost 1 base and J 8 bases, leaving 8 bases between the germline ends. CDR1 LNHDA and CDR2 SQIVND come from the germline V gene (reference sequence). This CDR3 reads CASSIVQGGYTF. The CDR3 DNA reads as TGTGCCAGTAGTATAGTTCAGGGCGGCTACACCTTC.

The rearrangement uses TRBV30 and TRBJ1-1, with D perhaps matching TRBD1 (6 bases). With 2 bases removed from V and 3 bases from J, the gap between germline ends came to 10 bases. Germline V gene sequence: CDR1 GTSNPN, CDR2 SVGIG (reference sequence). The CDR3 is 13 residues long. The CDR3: CAWSKNRDTEAFF. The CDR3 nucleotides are TGTGCCTGGAGTAAAAACAGGGACACTGAAGCTTTCTTT.

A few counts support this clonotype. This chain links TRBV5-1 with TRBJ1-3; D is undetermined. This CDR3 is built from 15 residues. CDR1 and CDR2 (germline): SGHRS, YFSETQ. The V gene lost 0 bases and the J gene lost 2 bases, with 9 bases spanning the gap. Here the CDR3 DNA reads TGCGCCAGCAGCTTGGACCCCTTACCTGGAAACACCATATATTTT. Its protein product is CASSLDPLPGNTIYF. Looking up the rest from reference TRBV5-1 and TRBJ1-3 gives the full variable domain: KAGVTQTPRYLIKTRGQQVTLSCSPISGHRSVSWYQQTPGQGLQFLFEYFSETQRNKGNFPGRFSGRQFSNSRSEMNVSTLELGDSALYLCASSLDPLPGNTIYFGEGSWLTVV.

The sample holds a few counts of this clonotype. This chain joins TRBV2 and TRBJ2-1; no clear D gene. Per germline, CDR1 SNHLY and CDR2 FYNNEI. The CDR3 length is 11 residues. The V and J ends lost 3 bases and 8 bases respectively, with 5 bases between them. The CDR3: CASSDSHEQFF. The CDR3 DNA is TGTGCCAGCAGTGATTCCCATGAGCAGTTCTTC. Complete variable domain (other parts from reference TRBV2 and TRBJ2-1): EPEVTQTPSHQVTQMGQEVILRCVPISNHLYFYWYRQILGQKVEFLVSFYNNEISEKSEIFDDQFSVERPDGSNFTLKIRSTKLEDSAMYFCASSDSHEQFFGPGTRLTVL.

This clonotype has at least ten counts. The CDR3 here is CASSGRVNSPLHF. CDR3 DNA sequence: TGTGCCAGCTCCGGCAGGGTTAATTCACCCCTCCACTTT. V is TRBV2 and J is TRBJ1-6; D possibly corresponds to TRBD1 (5 bases). CDR3 size: 13 residues. The V end lost 8 bases, the J end lost 6 bases, and 11 bases lay between the germline ends. The germline gives CDR1 SNHLY, CDR2 FYNNEI.

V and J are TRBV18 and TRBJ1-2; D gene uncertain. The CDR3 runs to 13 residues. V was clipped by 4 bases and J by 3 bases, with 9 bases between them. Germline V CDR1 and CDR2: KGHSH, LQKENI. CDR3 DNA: TGTGCCAGCTCACGAACTAGGGACTATGGCTACACCTTC. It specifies CASSRTRDYGYTF.

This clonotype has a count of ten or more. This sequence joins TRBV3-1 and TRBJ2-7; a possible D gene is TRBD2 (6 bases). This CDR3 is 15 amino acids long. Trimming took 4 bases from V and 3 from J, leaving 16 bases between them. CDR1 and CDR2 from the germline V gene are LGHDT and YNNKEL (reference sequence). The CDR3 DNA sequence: TGTGCCAGCAGCCGCGGGACTTATAACCTCTACGAGCAGTACTTC. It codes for CASSRGTYNLYEQYF.

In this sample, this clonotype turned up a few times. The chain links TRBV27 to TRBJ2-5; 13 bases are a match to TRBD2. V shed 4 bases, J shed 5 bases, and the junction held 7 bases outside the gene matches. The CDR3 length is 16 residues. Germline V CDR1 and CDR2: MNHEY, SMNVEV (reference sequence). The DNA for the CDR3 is TGTGCCAGCAGTTCACTAGCGGGAGGGCCTCGGGAGACCCAGTACTTC. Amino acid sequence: CASSSLAGGPRETQYF.